The T cell receptor (beta chain) under discussion was sequenced for a study of shared clonotypes between healthy human individuals. Points from the study as a whole: Clonotype sharing among donors likely depends on sequencing depth. Generation probabilities of non-shared clonotypes were lower (relative to those shared by all four donors).

Assay execution took place at the deep level. Generated by immunoSEQ multiplex PCR, the TCRdb table keeps only in-frame clones and is missing some. Among 1,400,000 or so clones listed, less than 99% were seen once. A word on this clone: Its antigen is as yet unknown.

Study donors comprised healthy, HIV-negative adults devoid of recent acute infection or vaccination. From germline, CDR1 is SNHLY and CDR2 FYNNEI. V was clipped by 6 bases and J by 8 bases, with 10 bases between them. This CDR3 is built from 11 residues. The clonotype originates from a man younger than 40 in good health. The sample comprised naive CD4+ T cells sorted from blood. Subset meaning: CD45RA+ positively selected. The chain couples TRBV2 to TRBJ1-1; D may be TRBD1 (6 bases). The CDR3 DNA follows: TGTGCCAGCAGCGGGGGCGGGGAAGCTTTCTTT. It translates to CASSGGGEAFF.